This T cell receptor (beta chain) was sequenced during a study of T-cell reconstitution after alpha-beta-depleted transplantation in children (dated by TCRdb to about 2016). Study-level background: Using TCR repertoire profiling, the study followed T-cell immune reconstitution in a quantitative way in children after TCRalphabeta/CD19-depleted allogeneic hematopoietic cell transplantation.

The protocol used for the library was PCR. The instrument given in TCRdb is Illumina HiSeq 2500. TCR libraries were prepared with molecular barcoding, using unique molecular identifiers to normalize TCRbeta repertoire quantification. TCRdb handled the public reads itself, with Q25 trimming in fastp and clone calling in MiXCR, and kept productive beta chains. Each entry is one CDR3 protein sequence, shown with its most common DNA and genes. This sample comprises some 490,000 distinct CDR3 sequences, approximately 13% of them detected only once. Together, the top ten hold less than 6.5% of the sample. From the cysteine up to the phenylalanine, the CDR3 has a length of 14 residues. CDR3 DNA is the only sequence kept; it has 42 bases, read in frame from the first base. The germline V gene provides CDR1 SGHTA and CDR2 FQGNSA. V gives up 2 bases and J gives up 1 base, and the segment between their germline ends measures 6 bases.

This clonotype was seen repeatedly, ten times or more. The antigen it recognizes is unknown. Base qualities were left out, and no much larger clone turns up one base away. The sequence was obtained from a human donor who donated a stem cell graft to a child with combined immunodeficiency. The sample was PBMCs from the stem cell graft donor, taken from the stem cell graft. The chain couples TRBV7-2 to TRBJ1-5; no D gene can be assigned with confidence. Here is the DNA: TGTGCCAGCAGCTTACTCGGCAGCAATCAGCCCCAGCATTTT. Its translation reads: CASSLLGSNQPQHF.